The 25 T cell receptor beta chains below were found in one sample sequenced in a study of regulatory T cells in long-lasting Graves disease. Time point denoted: newly diagnosed GD, antithyroid drugs for less than 3 months. RNA extracted from PBMCs served as the sequencing template. CDR3-region Arm-PCR and iRepertoire HTBI primers produced the TCR beta libraries. MiXCR, run by TCRdb on the multiplex PCR reads, gives a single entry per CDR3 protein. The sample has roughly 320,000 distinct CDR3 sequences; 16% are singletons. This same sample was also taken into another study, of T cells in Graves' hyperthyroidism and ophthalmopathy.

Material: peripheral blood mononuclear cells (PBMCs), obtained at new diagnosis, from a patient treated with antithyroid drugs. The source is a middle-aged man with Graves disease.

This clonotype was recorded at least ten times. The genes are TRBV19 and TRBJ2-7; D possibly uses TRBD1 or TRBD2 (6 bases each). The CDR3 length is 18 residues. The V gene's germline CDR1 is LNHDA and CDR2 SQIVND (reference sequence). Trimming removed 2 bases from V and 4 bases from J, with 24 bases in between. The CDR3 loop is CASSIQIYRGRRSYEQYF. In nucleotides, the CDR3 is TGTGCCAGTAGTATACAGATATACCGGGGGCGGCGGAGTTACGAGCAGTACTTC.

The chain links TRBV19 to TRBJ1-1, with D hard to call. V gave up 3 bases and J gave up 4 bases, with 12 bases separating them. CDR3 length: 14 residues. Germline V gene data show CDR1 as LNHDA and CDR2 as SQIVND (reference sequence). The CDR3 DNA reads TGTGCCAGTAGTATTAGAGGTCCGCGCACTGAAGCTTTCTTT. As protein: CASSIRGPRTEAFF.

The chain combines TRBV5-1 with TRBJ1-4, with unresolved D. Trimming took 0 bases from V and 7 from J, leaving 10 bases between them. Germline V CDR1 and CDR2: SGHRS, YFSETQ. The CDR3 is made up of 14 amino acids. The CDR3 sequence is CASSLDVGGEKLFF. The CDR3, as DNA: TGCGCCAGCAGCTTGGATGTGGGCGGTGAAAAACTGTTTTTT.

This clonotype was detected many times. The rearrangement uses TRBV11-1 and TRBJ2-1, with D perhaps matching TRBD2 (5 bases). This CDR3 comprises 17 residues. CDR1 and CDR2 from the germline V gene are SGHAT and FQDESV (reference sequence). The V end lost 4 bases, the J end lost 4 bases, and 20 bases lay between the germline ends. CDR3 loop: CASSSPWPRETYNEQFF. CDR3 nucleotide sequence: TGTGCCAGCAGCTCTCCATGGCCGAGGGAGACTTACAATGAGCAGTTCTTC.

In its sample, this clonotype was seen many times. The genes are TRBV2 and TRBJ2-7, with 9 bases identical to TRBD1. This CDR3 is 11 amino acids long. Trimming at V came to 6 bases and at J to 11 bases, leaving 5 bases not matched to a gene. Germline V gives CDR1 SNHLY, CDR2 FYNNEI. The CDR3 nucleotides read TGTGCCAGCAGCGTGACAGGGGGGGAGTACTTC. It codes for CASSVTGGEYF.

This clonotype was observed many times. This chain links TRBV9 with TRBJ2-5; TRBD1 might be the D (5 bases). Germline V gene lookup returns CDR1 SGDLS and CDR2 YYNGEE. The length of the CDR3 is 15 residues. The V end lost 3 bases, the J end lost 5 bases, and 17 bases lay between the germline ends. The chain's CDR3 is CASSGIGGPGETQYF. The CDR3 nucleotides are TGTGCCAGCAGCGGGATAGGCGGACCAGGGGAGACCCAGTACTTC.

The sample holds many counts of this clonotype. The chain joins TRBV11-3 to TRBJ2-5; D is uncertain. The germline V and J ends were trimmed by 4 bases and 7 bases, with 13 bases remaining between them. This CDR3 contains 13 residues. In germline, CDR1 is SGHNT, CDR2 YENEEA. The CDR3 DNA reads as TGTGCCAGCAGCTATGGAGCGTTGGGGACCCAGTACTTC. It yields the protein CASSYGALGTQYF.

This clonotype came up many times. The CDR3: CASSLALWGGAEAFF. The CDR3 coding sequence is TGTGCCAGCAGCTTAGCGCTTTGGGGTGGCGCTGAAGCTTTCTTT. This sequence joins TRBV7-2 and TRBJ1-1; D unclear. With 0 bases removed from V and 6 bases from J, the gap between germline ends came to 14 bases. The length of the CDR3 is 15 residues. Germline V gene lookup returns CDR1 SGHTA and CDR2 FQGNSA.

This clonotype was detected ten times or more. The CDR3 nucleotides read TGTGCCAGCAGTTACTCGTTTGCAGGCAACTATGGCTACACCTTC. Protein sequence: CASSYSFAGNYGYTF. The V call is TRBV6-5, the J call TRBJ1-2; D is uncertain. The V end lost 0 bases, the J end lost 2 bases, and 10 bases lay between the germline ends. The CDR3 covers 15 residues. Germline assignment: CDR1 MNHEY and CDR2 SVGAGI.

The chain couples TRBV12-3 or TRBV12-4 to TRBJ1-5; 8 bases agree with TRBD1. CDR3 size: 17 residues. V lost 5 bases to trimming and J lost 2 bases; unmatched junction nucleotides: 11. The DNA for the CDR3 is TGTGCCAGCAGTGGGACAGGCGGGCCTCCGGGCAATCAGCCCCAGCATTTT. Amino acid sequence: CASSGTGGPPGNQPQHF.

The V gene is TRBV30, the J gene TRBJ2-1, with D tentatively TRBD1 (5 bases). The CDR3 is 16 amino acids. Germline CDR1 GTSNPN, CDR2 SVGIG (reference sequence). Trimming stripped 1 base from V and 8 bases from J, with 21 bases between. The CDR3 coding sequence is TGTGCCTGGAGTGGAGGCAGGGATCTCTACGTCGATGAGCAGTTCTTC. As protein: CAWSGGRDLYVDEQFF.

This clonotype was observed many times. The chain has TRBV20-1 and TRBJ2-3, with TRBD2 identical over 8 bases. The trim removed 6 bases at V and 0 bases at J, leaving 8 bases unmatched. CDR1 and CDR2 (germline): DFQATT, SNEGSKA (reference sequence). This CDR3 contains 15 residues. The CDR3 DNA reads TGCAGTGCGCCTTCTAGCGGGCCTAGCACAGATACGCAGTATTTT. Its translation is CSAPSSGPSTDTQYF.

In this sample, this clonotype turned up many times. The chain uses TRBV15 and TRBJ2-7; 9 nucleotides align to TRBD1. CDR3 size: 15 residues. The V segment lost 0 bases and the J segment 4 bases; nucleotides outside the gene matches: 4. In germline, CDR1 is LNHNV, CDR2 YYDKDF (reference sequence). CDR3 sequence: CATSREGQGLYEQYF. CDR3 coding DNA: TGTGCCACCAGCAGAGAAGGACAGGGGCTGTACGAGCAGTACTTC. Drawing the rest from reference TRBV15 and TRBJ2-7, the complete variable domain is DAMVIQNPRYQVTQFGKPVTLSCSQTLNHNVMYWYQQKSSQAPKLLFHYYDKDFNNEADTPDNFQSRRPNTSFCFLDIRSPGLGDTAMYLCATSREGQGLYEQYFGPGTRLTVT.

This clonotype occurred a few times. A much larger clone lies a single base off, so this may be a read error. The CDR3 does not close with the conserved phenylalanine or tryptophan, likely indicating a read error. The chain combines TRBV7-2 with TRBJ1-5; D is undetermined. This CDR3 has 12 residues. Germline V CDR1 and CDR2: SGHTA, FQGNSA. Trimming left V 0 bases short and J 7 bases short, with 4 bases between. CDR3 sequence reads: CASSLAHQPQHS. For the CDR3, the DNA is TGTGCCAGCAGCTTAGCACACCAGCCCCAGCATTCT.

On this clonotype itself: A far larger clone is one base from this, pointing to a likely read error. The chain uses TRBV28 and TRBJ2-1, with 12 bases that match TRBD1. Germline V gene lookup returns CDR1 MDHEN and CDR2 SYDVKM. V dropped 5 bases and J dropped 10; count of bases not matched to a gene: 18. This CDR3 spans 18 amino acids. Written as DNA, the CDR3 is TGTGCCAGCAGTAGTCCGGGACAGGGGGCGCGGGGGGGCTACGAGCAGTTCTTC. It is translated as CASSSPGQGARGGYEQFF.

This clonotype was counted once. The rearrangement joins TRBV28 to TRBJ2-7; 10 bases are shared with TRBD1. Trimming at V came to 2 bases and at J to 5 bases, leaving 6 bases not matched to a gene. Germline values: CDR1 MDHEN, CDR2 SYDVKM. The CDR3 totals 15 residues. CDR3 nucleotide sequence: TGTGCCAGCAGTTTACCGGGACAGGGGTTGGACGAGCAGTACTTC. Amino acids: CASSLPGQGLDEQYF.

This clonotype was counted at least ten times. DNA for the CDR3: TGTGCCAGCTCACCACCGACAGGGGAGATGTACGAGCAGTACTTC. Its translation: CASSPPTGEMYEQYF. The rearrangement links TRBV18 to TRBJ2-7, with 8 bases identical to TRBD1. V shed 0 bases and J 4 bases; nucleotides not matched to a gene: 5. The CDR3 sequence is 15 residues long. CDR1 is KGHSH, CDR2 LQKENI, per germline.

At least ten counts were recorded for this clonotype. A read error may produce the germline difference seen at one junction end. The V and J genes are TRBV9 and TRBJ1-1; TRBD1 aligns across 7 bases. The CDR3 runs to 14 residues. Per germline, CDR1 SGDLS and CDR2 YYNGEE. CDR3 DNA sequence: TGCGCCAGCAGCTTGGCCGGAGGGACAGCTGAAGCTTTCTTT. Its translation is CASSLAGGTAEAFF.

This clonotype showed up just a few times. Since a much larger clone is just one base distant, this may be a read error. The chain uses TRBV30 and TRBJ2-2; a possible D gene is TRBD2 (7 bases). The CDR3 runs 16 residues. Germline V gene sequence: CDR1 GTSNPN, CDR2 SVGIG (reference sequence). V lost 8 bases and J 3 bases, leaving 22 bases between the germline ends. As DNA, the CDR3 is TGTGCCCGCAATCGGGGGGCTACCTTGGACACCGGGGAGCTGTTTTTT. Translating gives CARNRGATLDTGELFF.

This clonotype was detected ten times or more. This chain uses TRBV28 with TRBJ1-4; D ambiguous. The CDR3 is 14 residues long. The V and J ends lost 8 bases and 3 bases respectively, with 13 bases between them. Germline V lookup: CDR1 MDHEN, CDR2 SYDVKM. CDR3 bases: TGTGCCAGCGGAGGGTTGGTGTCTAATGAAAAACTGTTTTTT. Protein sequence: CASGGLVSNEKLFF.

This clonotype was detected only a few times. Compared with germline, one end of the junction differs, possibly owing to a read error. The rearrangement uses TRBV20-1 and TRBJ2-2; D is perhaps TRBD2 (5 bases). The germline V gene has CDR1 DFQATT and CDR2 SNEGSKA (reference sequence). CDR3 length: 12 amino acids. As DNA, the CDR3 is TGCAGTGCAACGCGACGGGCCGGGGAGCTGCTTTTT. Encoded protein: CSATRRAGELLF.

This clonotype was seen repeatedly, ten times or more. The chain employs TRBV6-2 or TRBV6-3 and TRBJ2-2; D is uncertain. The germline V and J ends were trimmed by 2 bases and 3 bases, with 10 bases remaining between them. The CDR3 consists of 15 residues. The germline gives CDR1 MNHEY, CDR2 SVGEGT. The CDR3 DNA sequence: TGTGCCAGCAGTTACGAGGACGCTTACACCGGGGAGCTGTTTTTT. Encoded protein: CASSYEDAYTGELFF.

This clonotype was detected many times. This chain joins TRBV15 and TRBJ1-1; the D is unclear. CDR3 size: 16 residues. Germline loops: CDR1 LNHNV, CDR2 YYDKDF (reference sequence). V lost 1 base and J lost 1, with 13 bases in between. The CDR3 DNA is TGTGCCACCAGCAGAGTAGGGCTCCCCACGAACACTGAAGCTTTCTTT. Amino acids: CATSRVGLPTNTEAFF.

This clonotype appeared many times. The V gene is TRBV2, the J gene TRBJ2-5, with TRBD1 as a possible D gene (5 bases). CDR1 and CDR2 from the germline V gene are SNHLY and FYNNEI. CDR3 size: 13 residues. V was trimmed by 2 bases and J by 5 bases, leaving 9 bases between them. The CDR3: CASSERGLETQYF. For the CDR3, the DNA is TGTGCCAGCAGTGAAAGGGGCCTCGAGACCCAGTACTTC. The entire variable domain, with the rest obtained from reference TRBV2 and TRBJ2-5, is as follows: EPEVTQTPSHQVTQMGQEVILRCVPISNHLYFYWYRQILGQKVEFLVSFYNNEISEKSEIFDDQFSVERPDGSNFTLKIRSTKLEDSAMYFCASSERGLETQYFGPGTRLLVL.

Many counts were recorded for this clonotype. This chain uses TRBV7-2 with TRBJ2-4; D may correspond to TRBD1 or TRBD2 (6 bases each). Between the trimmed V and J ends, which lost 4 bases and 9 bases, there was a span of 13 bases. The CDR3 covers 13 residues. The germline V gene has CDR1 SGHTA and CDR2 FQGNSA. CDR3 sequence: CASSSQGGSIQYF. In DNA, the CDR3 is TGTGCCAGCAGCTCACAAGGGGGGAGCATTCAGTACTTC.